Shown below are 14 T cell receptor beta chains from a single sample sequenced in a study of long-term antiretroviral therapy in people with HIV. They ran version v3.0 of the immunoSEQ assay at survey level. Sequenced by immunoSEQ multiplex PCR; TCRdb stores in-frame clones only, minus some. Among some 25,000 clones, about 88% were seen once, and the ten largest hold around 3.6%. The specimen comprised unsorted PBMCs, sampled 1.9 years after starting antiretroviral therapy. The receptors come from a woman aged 25 to 39 with HIV.

This rearrangement joins TRBV5-1 to TRBJ1-6; tentatively, D is TRBD1 (5 bases). Trimming stripped 0 bases from V and 7 bases from J, with 14 bases between. In germline, CDR1 is SGHRS, CDR2 YFSETQ. CDR3 length: 16 residues. The CDR3 coding sequence is TGCGCCAGCAGCTTGGAGGCGGCAGGGCAGAATTCACCCCTCCACTTT. Translating it yields CASSLEAAGQNSPLHF.

The J gene is TRBJ2-5, the V gene TRBV5-5; TRBD2 matches 9 bases. The CDR3 loop spans 14 amino acids. Germline V gives CDR1 SGHKS, CDR2 YYEKEE (reference sequence). Trimming cost V 2 bases and J 3 bases; bases outside gene matches: 2. The CDR3 loop is CASSLSGGKETQYF. In DNA, the CDR3 is TGTGCCAGCAGCTTAAGCGGGGGGAAAGAGACCCAGTACTTC.

The CDR3 nucleotides read TGTGCCAGCAGCTTGGACTTATACAATGAGCAGTTCTTC. Translation gives CASSLDLYNEQFF. V and J are TRBV5-6 and TRBJ2-1; D call uncertain. The V gene's germline CDR1 is SGHDT and CDR2 YYEEEE. The CDR3 is 13 residues long. The V end lost 0 bases, the J end lost 4 bases, and 5 bases lay between the germline ends.

The chain is built from TRBV5-1 and TRBJ1-6, with D possibly matching TRBD1 (5 bases). CDR3 length equals 15 residues. CDR1 is SGHRS and CDR2 is YFSETQ in the germline V gene. V was clipped by 0 bases and J by 6 bases, with 10 bases between them. The DNA for the CDR3 is TGCGCCAGCAGCTTGGCGTCGGGGGTTAATTCACCCCTCCACTTT. It translates to CASSLASGVNSPLHF.

The chain has TRBV7-6 and TRBJ1-1, with 7 bases identical to TRBD1. After removal of 5 bases from V and 0 bases from J, the junction contained 15 bases not matched to a gene. Germline V gene sequence: CDR1 SGHVS, CDR2 FNYEAQ. This CDR3 has 18 amino acids. The CDR3 loop reads CASSPGWTGLLVNTEAFF. The CDR3 DNA follows: TGTGCCAGCAGCCCGGGCTGGACAGGACTGCTCGTGAACACTGAAGCTTTCTTT.

V and J are TRBV30 and TRBJ1-1; D call uncertain. Trimming shortened V by 3 bases and J by 1 base, and 12 bases separated the two germline ends. Germline values: CDR1 GTSNPN, CDR2 SVGIG (reference sequence). This CDR3 comprises 14 residues. The CDR3 coding sequence is TGTGCCTGGAGCCCCCCGGGTAGGAACACTGAAGCTTTCTTT. It codes for CAWSPPGRNTEAFF.

This clone appeared a single time. The chain uses TRBV7-3 and TRBJ2-3; 7 bases are shared with TRBD1. V gave up 5 bases and J gave up 12 bases; unmatched junction bases: 11. Germline V lookup: CDR1 SGHTA, CDR2 FQGTGA. The CDR3 spans 13 residues. The DNA of the CDR3 is TGTGCCAGCAGCCCTGGGACAGTCAGTGGTCAGTATTTT. This translates into CASSPGTVSGQYF.

This chain links TRBV25-1 with TRBJ1-1; a weak D match, TRBD1 (6 bases). The germline CDR1 and CDR2 sequences are MGHDK and SYGVNS. V was cut by 5 bases and J by 1 base, with 8 bases left in between. The CDR3 spans 13 residues. The CDR3: CASSLGGNTEAFF. DNA of the CDR3: TGTGCCAGCAGTTTAGGGGGGAACACTGAAGCTTTCTTT. Combining the CDR3 with reference TRBV25-1 and TRBJ1-1 gives the whole variable domain EADIYQTPRYLVIGTGKKITLECSQTMGHDKMYWYQQDPGMELHLIHYSYGVNSTEKGDLSSESTVSRIRTEHFPLTLESARPSHTSQYLCASSLGGNTEAFFGQGTRLTVV.

This clone has a handful of counts. The chain joins TRBV4-1 to TRBJ1-2, with 12 bases fitting TRBD1. V shed 1 base, J shed 4 bases, and the junction held 7 bases outside the gene matches. The V gene's germline CDR1 is MGHRA and CDR2 YSYEKL. This CDR3 contains 17 residues. This CDR3 is CASSQGDRGPLGYGYTF. CDR3 DNA: TGCGCCAGCAGCCAAGGGGACAGGGGGCCCCTTGGCTATGGCTACACCTTC.

This chain connects TRBV29-1 to TRBJ1-5; 7 nucleotides align to TRBD1. Germline V gives CDR1 SQVTM, CDR2 ANQGSEA. Losses at the gene ends were 4 bases for V and 6 bases for J; bases not matched to a gene: 6. The CDR3 loop spans 13 amino acids. The CDR3 nucleotides are TGCAGCGTTGGGGACAGTTTCGGTCAGCCCCAGCATTTT. Its protein is CSVGDSFGQPQHF.

This chain links TRBV13 with TRBJ2-3; no firm D call. Looked up from germline, CDR1 is PRHDT and CDR2 is FYEKMQ (reference sequence). Deletions cut 9 bases from V and 0 bases from J, with 10 bases between. CDR3 size: 13 residues. The CDR3 sequence: CASGEISTDTQYF. In DNA, the CDR3 is TGTGCCAGTGGAGAGATTAGCACAGATACGCAGTATTTT.

The genes are TRBV5-8 and TRBJ1-2, with D perhaps matching TRBD1 (5 bases). V shed 1 base and J shed 8 bases, with 12 bases lying between them. CDR1 and CDR2 (germline): SGHTS, YDEGEE. The CDR3 contains 13 residues. In nucleotides, the CDR3 is TGTGCCAGCAGCTTGCAGGGAAGCTACGGCTACACCTTC. It codes for CASSLQGSYGYTF.

The V call is TRBV28, the J call TRBJ1-2; D perhaps matches TRBD1 (6 bases). This CDR3 region has 14 residues. V lost 7 bases and J 2 bases, leaving 14 bases between the germline ends. The germline gives CDR1 MDHEN, CDR2 SYDVKM. CDR3 amino acids: CASKGGLLNYGYTF. For the CDR3, the DNA is TGTGCCAGCAAGGGGGGGTTACTAAACTATGGCTACACCTTC.

This chain connects TRBV7-6 to TRBJ1-1; 8 positions match TRBD1. V lost 2 bases and J lost 1; bases outside the gene matches: 12. Germline lookup yields CDR1 SGHVS and CDR2 FNYEAQ. The CDR3 runs 18 residues. CDR3 amino acids: CASSLRNRGGTGNTEAFF. The CDR3 region has the DNA TGTGCCAGCAGCTTAAGGAATCGTGGTGGGACAGGGAACACTGAAGCTTTCTTT.